One sample yielded the 31 T cell receptor beta chains listed below, sequenced in a study of T-cell memory formation after mild COVID-19. TCRdb called the 5' RACE reads again in MiXCR, with one record for every CDR3 protein. Here the sample spans around 300,000 distinct CDR3 sequences, 13% being singletons. The sample taken for sequencing was PBMCs or a T cell subset sorted from them (not recorded which). These receptors were taken from a man aged 18 to 30 who had mild COVID-19 (a few samples of this study predate the infection). Cell type and time point are not known.

The rearrangement links TRBV6-5 to TRBJ2-7; D may correspond to TRBD1 or TRBD2 (5 bases each). Trimming took off 6 bases at V and 3 bases at J, with 12 bases between the two ends. This CDR3 is 13 amino acids long. Germline CDR1 MNHEY, CDR2 SVGAGI. CDR3 DNA sequence: TGTGCCAGCAGCCGGGGCCCTCTCTACGAGCAGTACGTC. Protein product: CASSRGPLYEQYV.

This rearrangement joins TRBV7-3 to TRBJ1-2; D not resolved. The length of the CDR3 is 13 residues. The ends were cut back, 1 base at V and 7 bases at J, with 10 bases in the middle. Germline-derived CDR1 and CDR2 are SGHTA and FQGTGA. The CDR3: CASSLSQRSGYTF. The CDR3 nucleotides are TGTGCCAGCAGCTTAAGCCAACGTAGTGGCTACACCTTC.

The chain is built from TRBV12-3 or TRBV12-4 and TRBJ1-1; TRBD1 matches at 8 bases. This CDR3 spans 14 amino acids. J lost 6 bases, V lost 5 bases, and 8 bases had no gene match. The CDR3, as DNA: TGTGCCAGCAGTGCGAGCCCAGGGGGCCCTGAAGCTTTCTTT. Residues: CASSASPGGPEAFF.

The chain uses TRBV28 and TRBJ1-5; D remains ambiguous. The CDR3 runs to 14 residues. The germline gives CDR1 MDHEN, CDR2 SYDVKM. Between the trimmed V and J ends, which lost 10 bases and 0 bases, there was a span of 13 bases. Here the CDR3 reads CATKTDYSNQPQHF. In nucleotides, the CDR3 is TGTGCCACCAAGACCGATTATAGCAATCAGCCCCAGCATTTT.

This clonotype came up a few times. This chain uses TRBV10-3 with TRBJ2-3; 9 bases match TRBD2. The CDR3 contains 16 residues. After removal of 6 bases from V and 1 base from J, the junction contained 8 bases not matched to a gene. Per germline, CDR1 ENHRY and CDR2 SYGVKD. In DNA, the CDR3 is TGTGCCATCAGAGGTGTGGCGGGGGGGGGCACAGATACGCAGTATTTT. Translating it yields CAIRGVAGGGTDTQYF.

The chain recombines TRBV2 with TRBJ2-7, with a tentative D call TRBD1 (6 bases). The V gene lost 11 bases and the J gene lost 3 bases, with 11 bases spanning the gap. This CDR3 region has 11 residues. CDR1 and CDR2 from the germline V gene are SNHLY and FYNNEI. For the CDR3, the DNA is TGTGCCGGGGGACATTACTACGAGCAGTACGTC. Translated, it gives CAGGHYYEQYV.

This clonotype was seen at least ten times. The chain links TRBV7-3 to TRBJ2-5; D is undetermined. CDR1 is SGHTA, CDR2 FQGTGA, per germline. Trimming took 2 bases from V and 4 from J, leaving 8 bases between them. The CDR3 is made up of 13 amino acids. CDR3 loop: CASSLGNAETQYF. The CDR3 coding sequence is TGTGCCAGCAGCTTAGGAAATGCAGAGACCCAGTACTTC. Drawing the rest from reference TRBV7-3 and TRBJ2-5, the complete variable domain is GAGVSQTPSNKVTEKGKYVELRCDPISGHTALYWYRQSLGQGPEFLIYFQGTGAADDSGLPNDRFFAVRPEGSVSTLKIQRTERGDSAVYLCASSLGNAETQYFGPGTRLLVL.

As DNA, the CDR3 is TGCAGCGTTGAGGGCCTAGAGTATGGCTACACCTTC. Encoded protein: CSVEGLEYGYTF. The chain employs TRBV29-1 and TRBJ1-2; D gene uncertain. V dropped 3 bases and J dropped 5 bases, with 10 bases sitting between them. Germline CDR1 is SQVTM and CDR2 is ANQGSEA. This CDR3 contains 12 residues.

The table lists this clonotype with a few counts. This chain connects TRBV6-6 to TRBJ2-7, with D unclear. Trimming shortened V by 2 bases and J by 6 bases, and 26 bases separated the two germline ends. Per the germline V gene, CDR1 is MNHNY and CDR2 is SVGAGI (reference sequence). The CDR3 is 18 residues long. CDR3 sequence reads: CASSYRVPSTLDPSEQYF. CDR3 DNA: TGTGCCAGCAGTTACAGGGTCCCCTCTACGTTAGACCCGAGCGAGCAGTACTTC.

The table lists this clonotype with a few counts. This rearrangement joins TRBV18 to TRBJ1-4, with a weak D call TRBD1 (5 bases). The V end lost 2 bases, the J end lost 4 bases, and 11 bases lay between the germline ends. The V gene's germline CDR1 is KGHSH and CDR2 LQKENI. CDR3 size: 15 residues. The chain's CDR3 is CASSPRTGRNEKLFF. As DNA, the CDR3 is TGTGCCAGCTCACCAAGAACAGGCCGTAATGAAAAACTGTTTTTT.

This clonotype has ten or more counts. This sequence joins TRBV29-1 and TRBJ2-4; D uncertain. The V end was cut by 4 bases, the J end by 0 bases, with 7 bases between. Germline V gene lookup returns CDR1 SQVTM and CDR2 ANQGSEA. The CDR3 covers 13 residues. The CDR3 sequence: CSVVRVAKNIQYF. The CDR3 DNA reads TGCAGCGTTGTACGTGTAGCCAAAAACATTCAGTACTTC.

This clonotype turned up a few times. The CDR3 DNA reads TGCGCCAGCAGCTTACAGGGGAAGCGGGAGACCCAGTACTTC. The encoded protein is CASSLQGKRETQYF. The V gene is TRBV5-1, the J gene TRBJ2-5; 7 nucleotides match TRBD1. Germline V lookup: CDR1 SGHRS, CDR2 YFSETQ. V lost 2 bases to trimming and J lost 5 bases; unmatched junction nucleotides: 6. There are 14 residues in the CDR3.

CDR3 in DNA: TGCGCCAGCAGCCAAGTAGGCTACCCTCGTTTTCAGCCCCAGCATTTT. It translates to CASSQVGYPRFQPQHF. The genes are TRBV4-1 and TRBJ1-5; no definite D call. CDR3 length: 16 amino acids. Looked up from germline, CDR1 is MGHRA and CDR2 is YSYEKL. V was cut by 1 base and J by 6 bases, with 16 bases left in between.

This clonotype has more than one count but fewer than ten. The V and J genes are TRBV7-2 and TRBJ1-1; D not certain. Trimming shortened V by 3 bases and J by 4 bases, and 12 bases separated the two germline ends. Per germline, CDR1 SGHTA and CDR2 FQGNSA. The CDR3 totals 14 residues. CDR3 loop: CASSLGSLGTEAFF. The DNA for the CDR3 is TGTGCCAGCAGCTTGGGCAGCCTGGGCACTGAAGCTTTCTTT.

This clonotype has only a few counts. The chain is built from TRBV7-2 and TRBJ2-5, with TRBD1 as a possible D gene (5 bases). CDR3 length: 15 amino acids. V shed 3 bases and J shed 4 bases, with 15 bases lying between them. Germline-derived CDR1 and CDR2 are SGHTA and FQGNSA. The CDR3 nucleotides are TGTGCCAGCAGCTTGGGTGGGGCTATAAGAGAGACCCAGTACTTC. This sequence encodes CASSLGGAIRETQYF. The full variable domain, rest sourced from reference TRBV7-2 and TRBJ2-5, is GAGVSQSPSNKVTEKGKDVELRCDPISGHTALYWYRQSLGQGLEFLIYFQGNSAPDKSGLPSDRFSAERTGGSVSTLTIQRTQQEDSAVYLCASSLGGAIRETQYFGPGTRLLVL.

This clonotype was seen many times. The V gene is TRBV6-5, the J gene TRBJ1-2; a possible D gene is TRBD1 (6 bases). Germline CDR1 reads MNHEY; CDR2 reads SVGAGI. The CDR3 has 11 amino acids. The V gene lost 6 bases and the J gene lost 6 bases, with 8 bases spanning the gap. CDR3 sequence (DNA): TGTGCCAGCAGAGGGACAAATGGCTACACCTTC. Translating gives CASRGTNGYTF.

This clonotype was counted between two and nine times. The chain couples TRBV5-1 to TRBJ2-7, with D tentatively TRBD2 (6 bases). The CDR3 runs to 17 residues. CDR1 is SGHRS and CDR2 is YFSETQ in the germline V gene. Trimming removed 9 bases at V and 1 base at J, with 26 bases between. The CDR3 is CATTGVGTPKESYEQYV. The CDR3 DNA reads TGCGCCACCACGGGGGTAGGGACCCCTAAAGAGTCCTACGAGCAGTACGTC.

Only a few counts were recorded for this clonotype. This chain connects TRBV4-1 to TRBJ2-5; TRBD2 is a possible D gene (6 bases). The CDR3 spans 16 residues. The V end lost 0 bases, the J end lost 7 bases, and 18 bases lay between the germline ends. Germline V gene data show CDR1 as MGHRA and CDR2 as YSYEKL. The CDR3: CASSQDPRGVFATQYF. The CDR3 region has the DNA TGCGCCAGCAGCCAAGATCCGCGGGGTGTCTTTGCGACCCAGTACTTC.

J is TRBJ2-3 and V is TRBV5-4; no definite D call. The CDR3 spans 17 residues. The ends were cut back, 4 bases at V and 0 bases at J, with 18 bases in the middle. Germline values: CDR1 SGHNT, CDR2 YYREEE (reference sequence). The CDR3 is CASSREQHPFSTDTQYF. The CDR3 nucleotides read TGTGCCAGCAGCCGCGAACAGCACCCGTTTAGCACAGATACGCAGTATTTT.

J is TRBJ2-2 and V is TRBV28, with 8 bases that match TRBD1. This CDR3 region has 15 residues. Losses at the gene ends were 5 bases for V and 4 bases for J; bases not matched to a gene: 6. From germline, CDR1 is MDHEN and CDR2 SYDVKM. As DNA, the CDR3 is TGTGCCAGCAGTCCCCAGGGGGCGTTCACCGGGGAGCTGTTTTTT. This sequence encodes CASSPQGAFTGELFF.

This clonotype has only a few counts. V is TRBV6-1 and J is TRBJ2-3; possible D gene TRBD2, 7 bases. The CDR3 consists of 16 residues. CDR1 is MNHNS and CDR2 is SASEGT in the germline V gene. Deletions cut 1 base from V and 5 bases from J, with 16 bases between. The CDR3 region has the DNA TGTGCCAGCAGTGAAGACTCTGCGGGGGCCTTAGATACGCAGTATTTT. Translating it yields CASSEDSAGALDTQYF.

V is TRBV5-1 and J is TRBJ1-2; 8 bases align to TRBD1. Trimming removed 0 bases from V and 2 bases from J; junction bases left unmatched: 6. Germline V CDR1 and CDR2: SGHRS, YFSETQ. This CDR3 comprises 16 residues. DNA for the CDR3: TGCGCCAGCAGCTTGGAAACAGGGGGTATCAACTATGGCTACACCTTC. Translation: CASSLETGGINYGYTF.

This chain uses TRBV5-1 with TRBJ2-7; 7 nucleotides line up with TRBD2. In germline, CDR1 is SGHRS, CDR2 YFSETQ. The CDR3 length is 15 residues. The junction had 15 bases not matched to a gene; V was cut back by 3 bases and J by 9 bases. DNA for the CDR3: TGCGCCAGCAGCTGGGAGGGCGCGGCAGGAAGTCGGCAGTACTTC. This sequence encodes CASSWEGAAGSRQYF.

A few counts support this clonotype. This chain joins TRBV12-3 or TRBV12-4 and TRBJ2-1, with D perhaps matching TRBD2 (7 bases). This CDR3 comprises 14 residues. The V and J ends lost 4 bases and 6 bases respectively, with 13 bases between them. The CDR3 DNA reads as TGTGCCAGCAGTTACGGGGGGCCATCCAATGAGCAGTTCTTC. Translating it yields CASSYGGPSNEQFF.

The chain joins TRBV9 to TRBJ1-2, with no clear D. V was trimmed by 4 bases and J by 2 bases, leaving 15 bases between them. The germline CDR1 and CDR2 sequences are SGDLS and YYNGEE. The CDR3 length is 15 residues. DNA for the CDR3: TGTGCCAGCAGCCCGAGCTCCCGGAGCAACTATGGCTACACCTTC. The encoded protein is CASSPSSRSNYGYTF.

This clonotype was counted only a few times. The chain has TRBV4-1 and TRBJ2-3; D possibly corresponds to TRBD1 (6 bases). Germline V CDR1 and CDR2: MGHRA, YSYEKL. The V and J ends lost 4 bases and 1 base respectively, with 15 bases between them. There are 16 residues in the CDR3. CDR3 protein: CASSLHQGPGTDTQYF. CDR3 nucleotide sequence: TGCGCCAGCAGCCTGCATCAGGGGCCTGGCACAGATACGCAGTATTTT.

This clonotype came up a few times. This sequence joins TRBV27 and TRBJ2-1; 7 bases align to TRBD2. After removal of 7 bases from V and 6 bases from J, the junction contained 15 bases not matched to a gene. The CDR3 contains 16 residues. The germline V gene encodes CDR1 MNHEY and CDR2 SMNVEV (reference sequence). The CDR3 region has the DNA TGTGCCAGCACTCACGTCCGGGGGGACCCGGGCAATGAGCAGTTCTTC. This translates into CASTHVRGDPGNEQFF.

V and J are TRBV6-6 and TRBJ2-2; D not resolved. CDR3 length: 15 residues. The germline gives CDR1 MNHNY, CDR2 SVGAGI (reference sequence). V lost 3 bases and J lost 2, with 10 bases in between. As DNA, the CDR3 is TGTGCCAGCAGTTATCAGACACCTAACACCGGGGAGCTGTTTTTT. It encodes CASSYQTPNTGELFF.

There are many counts of this clonotype. Written as DNA, the CDR3 is TGTGCCAGCAGCCTATCGTCCTACGAGCAGTACTTC. It yields the protein CASSLSSYEQYF. The gene calls are TRBV6-6 and TRBJ2-7; D call uncertain. CDR3 length equals 12 residues. Germline V gives CDR1 MNHNY, CDR2 SVGAGI (reference sequence). Trimming removed 6 bases from V and 1 base from J, with 7 bases in between.

This clonotype has more than one count but fewer than ten. This chain uses TRBV6-5 with TRBJ1-5; TRBD1 aligns across 7 bases. CDR1 and CDR2 from the germline V gene are MNHEY and SVGAGI. The CDR3 sequence is 14 residues long. With V trimmed by 3 bases and J by 3 bases, 2 bases remained unmatched. As DNA, the CDR3 is TGTGCCAGCAGTTATGGGACAGACAATCAGCCCCAGCATTTT. Its translation is CASSYGTDNQPQHF.

This clonotype was detected many times. The chain recombines TRBV11-2 with TRBJ2-5; no firm D call. The CDR3 consists of 13 residues. V lost 4 bases and J lost 1, with 7 bases in between. Germline V CDR1 and CDR2: SGHAT, FQNNGV. The CDR3 DNA is TGTGCCAGCAGCTGGACGGCCCAAGAGACCCAGTACTTC. Its protein is CASSWTAQETQYF.